Listed here are 2 T cell receptor beta chains from one sample, sequenced in a study of T cell responses to AZD1222 COVID-19 vaccine. Measured with immunoSEQ multiplex PCR; TCRdb has only the in-frame clones, and not every one. The sample carries under 130,000 clones, around 76% recorded once. The specimen comprised peripheral blood, sampled on day 0 of AZD1222 vaccination. The receptors here all came from an adult in good health.

This clone was observed once. The chain couples TRBV5-6 to TRBJ2-2, with D maybe TRBD1 (6 bases). The CDR3 runs to 13 residues. Between the trimmed V and J ends, which lost 3 bases and 6 bases, there was a span of 9 bases. Germline-derived CDR1 and CDR2 are SGHDT and YYEEEE. The CDR3: CASSSQGSGELFF. In DNA, the CDR3 is TGTGCCAGCAGCTCGCAGGGGTCCGGGGAGCTGTTTTTT.

The gene calls are TRBV10-1 and TRBJ2-1; 9 bases line up with TRBD2. V trimming: 0 bases; J trimming: 4 bases; junction bases outside the gene matches: 7. The CDR3 has 17 residues. Germline V CDR1 and CDR2: WNHNN, SYGVQD (reference sequence). This chain's CDR3 is CASSESVSSGAYNEQFF. In nucleotides, the CDR3 is TGCGCCAGCAGTGAGTCGGTCTCTAGCGGGGCTTACAATGAGCAGTTCTTC.